This T cell receptor (beta chain) appears in the sequencing data of a study of CD8+ T cells in alopecia areata. In germline, CDR1 is SQVTM, CDR2 ANQGSEA. Trimming left V 6 bases short and J 0 bases short, with 18 bases between. This CDR3 comprises 17 residues. This clone was found once. The antigen is not known. Extracted RNA was reverse transcribed into cDNA, the sequencing template. Clones were sequenced by immunoSEQ multiplex PCR, and TCRdb holds only the in-frame ones, with some missing. Among about 150,000 clones listed, approximately 56% were seen once. Notes on the study in general: Unlike in mice, where it was clearer, TCR sharing across patients was less clear, possibly HLA-related. Higher clonality was seen in lesional scalp than in normal scalp, especially in alopecia totalis/universalis.

The chain employs TRBV29-1 and TRBJ2-6; TRBD1 might be the D (5 bases). The clonotype comes from a human donor in good health. Sequencing used CD8+ T cells sorted from blood. DNA of the CDR3: TGCAGCGTACCGTTAAGGGGCCCCCACTCTGGGGCCAACGTCCTGACTTTC. This codes for CSVPLRGPHSGANVLTF.